The 10 T cell receptor beta chains reported below all come from one sample, sequenced in a study of OX40 agonist ivuxolimab in advanced cancers. Using immunoSEQ multiplex PCR, the repertoire was profiled, and TCRdb retains in-frame clones only, with some absent. The sample has about 60,000 clones, about 80% seen once; the top ten hold approximately 0.63%. The sample consisted of CD4+ or CD8+ T cells sorted from blood, taken in a trial of the OX40 agonist ivuxolimab. The receptor source for this set is an adult with an advanced solid tumor such as melanoma, head and neck, liver or kidney cancer.

The rearrangement joins TRBV5-1 to TRBJ2-5; D might be TRBD2 (6 bases). Germline V lookup: CDR1 SGHRS, CDR2 YFSETQ. This CDR3 is 14 amino acids long. V was trimmed by 3 bases and J by 1 base, leaving 10 bases between them. For the CDR3, the DNA is TGCGCCAGCAGCTCCGGACTACTCCAAGAGACCCAGTACTTC. The encoded protein is CASSSGLLQETQYF.

Note on this clone: The sample contains more than one DNA sequence encoding this CDR3. The V call is TRBV29-1, the J call TRBJ2-3; tentatively, D is TRBD1 (7 bases). This CDR3 contains 14 residues. Trimming shortened V by 3 bases and J by 3 bases, and 13 bases separated the two germline ends. CDR1 and CDR2 from the germline V gene are SQVTM and ANQGSEA. CDR3 amino acids: CSVEGGRGTDTQYF. DNA of the CDR3: TGCAGCGTTGAGGGGGGCAGGGGGACAGATACGCAGTATTTT.

This chain uses TRBV19 with TRBJ1-5; 10 bases agree with TRBD1. The CDR3 spans 16 residues. V was clipped by 2 bases and J by 4 bases; unmatched bases: 5. Germline V CDR1 and CDR2: LNHDA, SQIVND (reference sequence). The CDR3 nucleotides are TGTGCCAGTAGTATAAGGGGGACAGGGGTAAATCAGCCCCAGCATTTT. It codes for CASSIRGTGVNQPQHF.

V is TRBV6-1 and J is TRBJ2-7, with D tentatively TRBD2 (6 bases). V was pared by 4 bases and J by 2 bases, with 15 bases between. Germline CDR1 and CDR2: MNHNS and SASEGT. This CDR3 has 15 amino acids. In nucleotides, the CDR3 is TGTGCCAGCAGTGGGAGGGACGGATTAGCCTACGAGCAGTACTTC. Translating it yields CASSGRDGLAYEQYF.

The V call is TRBV6-5, the J call TRBJ1-2; weak D call: TRBD1 (6 bases). CDR3 length equals 14 residues. Germline loops: CDR1 MNHEY, CDR2 SVGAGI. V lost 6 bases and J lost 8, with 19 bases in between. Here the CDR3 reads CASRPGTYLSGYTF. The DNA of the CDR3 is TGTGCCAGCAGACCCGGGACATACCTATCGGGCTACACCTTC.

V is TRBV27 and J is TRBJ1-6; D remains unclear. Germline V gene sequence: CDR1 MNHEY, CDR2 SMNVEV (reference sequence). This CDR3 region has 16 residues. Trimming took 4 bases from V and 3 from J, leaving 13 bases between them. CDR3 region: CASSSLGGSYNSPLHF. For the CDR3, the DNA is TGTGCCAGCAGTTCTCTGGGTGGAAGCTATAATTCACCCCTCCACTTT.

This sequence joins TRBV11-1 and TRBJ2-3; 13 nucleotides line up with TRBD2. The CDR3 length is 16 residues. In germline, CDR1 is SGHAT, CDR2 FQDESV (reference sequence). V shed 5 bases and J 1 base; nucleotides not matched to a gene: 3. The CDR3 sequence is CASSRGLAGGTDTQYF. CDR3 in DNA: TGTGCCAGCAGCCGTGGACTAGCGGGGGGCACAGATACGCAGTATTTT.

The rearrangement links TRBV7-9 to TRBJ1-1; no firm D call. Trimming pared 3 bases from V and 3 bases from J, leaving 14 bases between. Germline loops: CDR1 SEHNR, CDR2 FQNEAQ (reference sequence). The CDR3 has 15 amino acids. The CDR3 spells CASSFLGSGDTEAFF. DNA of the CDR3: TGTGCCAGCAGCTTTCTGGGATCCGGGGACACTGAAGCTTTCTTT.

The V call is TRBV27, the J call TRBJ1-2; D is undetermined. The germline CDR1 and CDR2 sequences are MNHEY and SMNVEV (reference sequence). V dropped 7 bases and J dropped 3 bases, with 3 bases sitting between them. This CDR3 contains 10 residues. The CDR3 protein is CASIDYGYTF. DNA of the CDR3: TGTGCCAGCATTGACTATGGCTACACCTTC.

This clone was recorded a few times. J is TRBJ2-5 and V is TRBV2; D remains unclear. CDR3 size: 13 residues. Per the germline V gene, CDR1 is SNHLY and CDR2 is FYNNEI. V lost 7 bases and J lost 5, with 14 bases in between. The CDR3 reads CASTTRLEETQYF. The CDR3 DNA reads TGTGCCAGCACAACCAGGTTAGAGGAGACCCAGTACTTC.